These 7 T cell receptor beta chains came from one sample sequenced in a study of siplizumab effects on memory and regulatory T cells. Clones were sequenced by immunoSEQ multiplex PCR, and TCRdb holds only the in-frame ones, with some missing. The sample carries fewer than 100,000 clones, around 93% recorded once. The sample taken for sequencing was CD8+ T cells sorted from blood. Receptor source: a human donor in good health.

The sample holds one count of this clone. This sequence joins TRBV27 and TRBJ2-3, with TRBD2 identical over 11 bases. CDR1 is MNHEY, CDR2 SMNVEV, per germline (reference sequence). This CDR3 region has 14 residues. The V gene end was trimmed by 7 bases and the J gene end by 4 bases; junction bases not matched to a gene: 4. The CDR3 reads CASTRSGRADTQYF. DNA for the CDR3: TGTGCCAGCACACGTAGCGGGAGGGCAGATACGCAGTATTTT.

The genes are TRBV7-9 and TRBJ2-7; D might be TRBD1 (5 bases). V was pared by 1 base and J by 0 bases, with 7 bases between. The CDR3 sequence is 14 residues long. Germline CDR1 and CDR2: SEHNR and FQNEAQ (reference sequence). Here the CDR3 reads CASSLEQDSYEQYF. CDR3 DNA sequence: TGTGCCAGCAGCTTAGAACAGGACTCCTACGAGCAGTACTTC. Complete variable domain (other parts from reference TRBV7-9 and TRBJ2-7): DTGVSQNPRHKITKRGQNVTFRCDPISEHNRLYWYRQTLGQGPEFLTYFQNEAQLEKSRLLSDRFSAERPKGSFSTLEIQRTEQGDSAMYLCASSLEQDSYEQYFGPGTRLTVT.

About this clone itself: At one end the junction does not follow the germline gene, possibly because of a read error. Other DNA sequences in the same sample also yield this CDR3. This sequence joins TRBV5-1 and TRBJ2-3; 10 nucleotides agree with TRBD2. Germline CDR1 is SGHRS and CDR2 is YFSETQ. This CDR3 has 17 residues. CDR3 sequence reads: CASSLLGLAERLDTQYF. CDR3 coding DNA: TGCGCCAGTAGCTTGCTAGGACTAGCGGAGAGGCTAGATACGCAGTATTTT.

The chain links TRBV27 to TRBJ2-5; D ambiguous. Germline CDR1 MNHEY, CDR2 SMNVEV (reference sequence). The ends were cut back, 5 bases at V and 0 bases at J, with 13 bases in the middle. The CDR3 extends over 15 amino acids. The CDR3 DNA sequence: TGTGCCAGCAGTGATGGTACAGCGCACCAAGAGACCCAGTACTTC. Translated: CASSDGTAHQETQYF.

This clone was observed a single time. The rearrangement joins TRBV7-9 to TRBJ2-5; D ambiguous. The CDR3 covers 14 residues. Trimming removed 1 base at V and 0 bases at J, with 6 bases between. Per the germline V gene, CDR1 is SEHNR and CDR2 is FQNEAQ (reference sequence). The CDR3, as DNA: TGTGCCAGCAGCTTAGACAGCAACCAAGAGACCCAGTACTTC. This codes for CASSLDSNQETQYF.

The rearrangement uses TRBV9 and TRBJ2-4; D is undetermined. The CDR3 extends over 15 amino acids. CDR1 and CDR2 from the germline V gene are SGDLS and YYNGEE. V lost 4 bases and J lost 8, with 19 bases in between. CDR3 sequence: CASSPSYRPWDIQYF. DNA of the CDR3: TGTGCCAGCAGCCCTAGTTATCGTCCTTGGGACATTCAGTACTTC.

The CDR3, as DNA: TGTGCCAGCAGCACGGGACTAGCGGTAACCTACGAGCAGTACTTC. This sequence encodes CASSTGLAVTYEQYF. The chain carries TRBV7-8 and TRBJ2-7; the match to TRBD2 covers 11 bases. V shed 5 bases, J shed 2 bases, and the junction held 5 bases outside the gene matches. CDR3 length: 15 residues. In germline, CDR1 is SGHVS, CDR2 FQNEAQ.